The next 20 T cell receptor beta chains were all read from a single sample in a study of T-cell memory formation after mild COVID-19 (dated by TCRdb to the early 2020s). Library preparation was by 5' RACE. Sequencing took place on an Illumina NovaSeq 6000. Starting from the raw public reads, TCRdb applied fastp trimming at Q25, assembled clones with MiXCR and retained in-frame beta chains. Each entry merges the rows of one CDR3 protein and shows their most common DNA and genes. Across this sample there are about 420,000 distinct CDR3 sequences, with about a quarter seen only once. The leading ten clones occupy roughly 14% of the sample. Sequencing input: PBMCs or a T cell subset sorted from them (not recorded which). These receptors were collected from an adult woman who had mild COVID-19 (a few samples of this study predate the infection). The sample titles of this study are shuffled in the database, so cell type and time point are left out; the donor was told from shared clones.

The chain joins TRBV20-1 to TRBJ2-7; possible D gene TRBD1, 5 bases. The CDR3 covers 13 residues. V dropped 2 bases and J dropped 9 bases, with 17 bases sitting between them. From germline, CDR1 is DFQATT and CDR2 SNEGSKA (reference sequence). The CDR3 loop is CSARSREEAPQYF. DNA of the CDR3: TGCAGTGCTAGAAGCAGGGAAGAAGCCCCGCAGTACTTC.

The chain carries TRBV7-2 and TRBJ1-1; D remains unclear. V lost 5 bases, J lost 4 bases, and 11 bases lay in between. CDR3 length: 13 amino acids. The V gene's germline CDR1 is SGHTA and CDR2 FQGNSA. The CDR3 bases are TGTGCCAGCAGCGGCCGGGTCGCCACTGAAGCTTTCTTT. Protein: CASSGRVATEAFF.

This clonotype was counted at least ten times. Its ends do not fully match the called genes, so a read error is possible. The V gene is TRBV5-1, the J gene TRBJ2-7; D gene ambiguous. CDR1 and CDR2 from the germline V gene are SGHRS and YFSETQ. This CDR3 spans 14 amino acids. In DNA form, the CDR3 reads TGTGCCAGCAGCTTGGGCAGTGGCTCCTACGAGCAGTACTTC. Translation: CASSLGSGSYEQYF.

The chain has TRBV27 and TRBJ2-5; 12 bases match TRBD2. V trimming: 6 bases; J trimming: 3 bases; junction bases outside the gene matches: 8. The CDR3 extends over 16 amino acids. CDR1 MNHEY and CDR2 SMNVEV come from the germline V gene (reference sequence). In DNA form, the CDR3 reads TGTGCCAGCAGGACACGTGGACTAGCGGGAAAAGAGACCCAGTACTTC. It is translated as CASRTRGLAGKETQYF.

This clonotype was detected a few times. CDR3 residues: CASGGYEQYF. Written as DNA, the CDR3 is TGTGCCAGCGGCGGATACGAGCAGTACTTC. The rearrangement uses TRBV6-2 or TRBV6-3 and TRBJ2-7; no firm D call. The CDR3 extends over 10 amino acids. Germline lookup yields CDR1 MNHEY and CDR2 SVGEGT. Between the trimmed V and J ends, which lost 8 bases and 4 bases, there was a span of 6 bases.

This clonotype was counted a few times. The gene calls are TRBV4-1 and TRBJ1-3; D possibly corresponds to TRBD1 (5 bases). Trimming removed 2 bases at V and 0 bases at J, with 14 bases between. Per germline, CDR1 MGHRA and CDR2 YSYEKL. The CDR3 has 17 amino acids. Written as DNA, the CDR3 is TGCGCCAGCAGCCAACAGGGAGGGAAGGCCTCTGGAAACACCATATATTTT. This encodes CASSQQGGKASGNTIYF.

This clonotype was seen once. The chain is built from TRBV21-1 and TRBJ2-3; TRBD2, the table's D call, was not compared with the DNA. TRBV21-1 is shown as a pseudogene. The CDR3 covers 20 residues. The CDR3 DNA is TGTGCCAGCAGCCTTCCTACTCGGGAGACGCCTTCTCCTAGCACAGATACGCAGTATTTT. This translates into CASSLPTRETPSPSTDTQYF.

The CDR3 DNA reads TGTGCCAGCAGCGTAGGCCTAGCGGGGGGGAGCTCCTACAATGAGCAGTTCTTC. It yields the protein CASSVGLAGGSSYNEQFF. This rearrangement joins TRBV9 to TRBJ2-1; 12 bases map to TRBD2. J was trimmed by 0 bases and V by 0 bases; bases with no gene match: 4. CDR1 and CDR2 (germline): SGDLS, YYNGEE. The length of the CDR3 is 18 residues.

The chain combines TRBV2 with TRBJ2-4, with D uncertain. CDR1 is SNHLY, CDR2 FYNNEI, per germline. V was trimmed by 6 bases and J by 0 bases, leaving 15 bases between them. The CDR3 covers 16 residues. CDR3 loop: CASSDTKGIAKNIQYF. In DNA form, the CDR3 reads TGTGCCAGCAGCGATACCAAAGGGATAGCCAAAAACATTCAGTACTTC.

This clonotype has a handful of counts. CDR3 residues: CASSLVLFNYGYTF. In DNA, the CDR3 is TGTGCCAGCAGCTTAGTTCTCTTTAACTATGGCTACACCTTC. The V gene is TRBV7-9, the J gene TRBJ1-2; no clear D. V was cut by 1 base and J by 1 base, with 7 bases left in between. Germline CDR1 SEHNR, CDR2 FQNEAQ (reference sequence). The CDR3 covers 14 residues. Using reference TRBV7-9 and TRBJ1-2 for the parts outside the CDR3, the full variable domain is DTGVSQNPRHKITKRGQNVTFRCDPISEHNRLYWYRQTLGQGPEFLTYFQNEAQLEKSRLLSDRFSAERPKGSFSTLEIQRTEQGDSAMYLCASSLVLFNYGYTFGSGTRLTVV.

This chain joins TRBV6-2 or TRBV6-3 and TRBJ1-5; no clear D. Germline values: CDR1 MNHEY, CDR2 SVGEGT. CDR3 length: 14 amino acids. Trimming removed 6 bases at V and 4 bases at J, with 13 bases between. In DNA form, the CDR3 reads TGTGCCAGCAGAGGCCGGGAAGGTAATCAGCCCCAGCATTTT. Translated: CASRGREGNQPQHF.

This clonotype occurred a few times. The chain recombines TRBV5-6 with TRBJ2-2; 7 bases agree with TRBD2. Germline values: CDR1 SGHDT, CDR2 YYEEEE. Trimming took 4 bases from V and 0 from J; bases not matched to a gene: 6. The CDR3 loop spans 16 amino acids. The CDR3 sequence: CASSERDLANTGELFF. The CDR3 coding sequence is TGTGCCAGCAGCGAGCGGGACCTCGCGAACACCGGGGAGCTGTTTTTT.

This clonotype showed up just a few times. CDR3 sequence (DNA): TGTGCCAGCAGCGTGGGACTAGCAAGGGGCAATGAGCAGTTCTTC. Amino acid sequence: CASSVGLARGNEQFF. The rearrangement uses TRBV7-6 and TRBJ2-1, with 9 bases matching TRBD2. The CDR3 covers 15 residues. V shed 5 bases, J shed 6 bases, and the junction held 8 bases outside the gene matches. Germline CDR1 and CDR2: SGHVS and FNYEAQ.

V usage is TRBV10-3 and J usage is TRBJ2-7, with 9 positions matching TRBD2. The J segment lost 5 bases and the V segment lost 0 bases, leaving 5 bases of the junction unmatched. The CDR3 sequence is 15 residues long. Germline V gene sequence: CDR1 ENHRY, CDR2 SYGVKD. In nucleotides, the CDR3 is TGTGCCATCAGTGAGTCGTTTAGCGGGAGCGACGAGCAGTACTTC. It encodes CAISESFSGSDEQYF.

This clonotype has at least ten counts. The V call is TRBV12-3 or TRBV12-4, the J call TRBJ2-3; no clear D gene. The CDR3 is made up of 14 amino acids. The V and J ends lost 6 bases and 0 bases respectively, with 10 bases between them. The CDR3 region has the DNA TGTGCCAGCAGGCCGGGTCCTAGCACAGATACGCAGTATTTT. The encoded protein is CASRPGPSTDTQYF.

This clonotype was observed a few times. This chain links TRBV27 with TRBJ1-2; D gene uncertain. This CDR3 is built from 13 residues. The V end lost 0 bases, the J end lost 7 bases, and 9 bases lay between the germline ends. Germline V gene sequence: CDR1 MNHEY, CDR2 SMNVEV (reference sequence). CDR3 residues: CASSLSEQGGYTF. The CDR3 coding sequence is TGTGCCAGCAGTTTATCCGAACAAGGTGGCTACACCTTC.

The chain combines TRBV24-1 with TRBJ2-5; D is possibly TRBD2 (5 bases). The V end was cut by 2 bases, the J end by 4 bases, with 13 bases between. CDR1 KGHDR and CDR2 SFDVKD come from the germline V gene. CDR3 length: 15 residues. The CDR3 region is CATSDYKDSSETQYF. For the CDR3, the DNA is TGTGCCACCAGTGATTATAAGGACTCTTCAGAGACCCAGTACTTC.

The sample holds a few counts of this clonotype. The chain carries TRBV5-1 and TRBJ2-7; D assignment may be TRBD1 or TRBD2 (5 bases each). The CDR3 covers 15 residues. The V gene's germline CDR1 is SGHRS and CDR2 YFSETQ. The ends were cut back, 0 bases at V and 2 bases at J, with 12 bases in the middle. The CDR3 protein is CASSLAGDGTYEQYF. In nucleotides, the CDR3 is TGCGCCAGCAGCTTGGCTGGGGACGGAACCTACGAGCAGTACTTC.

The CDR3 nucleotides are TGCGCCAGCAGCCAAGTGGGAAAGAACACTGAAGCTTTCTTT. It translates to CASSQVGKNTEAFF. V usage is TRBV4-1 and J usage is TRBJ1-1, with D unclear. Germline V lookup: CDR1 MGHRA, CDR2 YSYEKL. CDR3 length equals 14 residues. The ends were cut back, 1 base at V and 1 base at J, with 7 bases in the middle.

This clonotype was seen only a few times. The chain recombines TRBV20-1 with TRBJ1-1, with TRBD1 identical over 7 bases. The CDR3 spans 17 residues. Trimming took 5 bases from V and 0 from J; bases not matched to a gene: 15. Germline V gene data show CDR1 as DFQATT and CDR2 as SNEGSKA (reference sequence). The CDR3 is CSAPRRETGSMNTEAFF. The CDR3 DNA reads TGCAGTGCTCCCAGGAGGGAGACAGGGTCCATGAACACTGAAGCTTTCTTT.